These 23 T cell receptor beta chains were all obtained from the same sample, sequenced in a study of T cell responses to AZD1222 COVID-19 vaccine. Generated by immunoSEQ multiplex PCR, the TCRdb table keeps only in-frame clones and is missing some. The table has 89,000 or so clones, around nine tenths seen once. The sequences come from peripheral blood, collected on day 0 of AZD1222 vaccination. These receptors were taken from an adult in good health.

This chain joins TRBV6-5 and TRBJ2-3; tentatively, D is TRBD1 or TRBD2 (5 bases each). Deletions cut 0 bases from V and 5 bases from J, with 12 bases between. Germline CDR1 reads MNHEY; CDR2 reads SVGAGI. The CDR3 length is 15 residues. The CDR3 loop is CASSYSGTPGDTQYF. CDR3 coding DNA: TGTGCCAGCAGTTACTCGGGGACCCCGGGAGATACGCAGTATTTT.

The V and J genes are TRBV3-1 (or the pseudogene TRBV3-2) and TRBJ1-2, with D maybe TRBD1 (6 bases). CDR1 and CDR2 (germline): LGHDT, YNNKEL (reference sequence). The length of the CDR3 is 14 residues. The V and J ends lost 3 bases and 7 bases respectively, with 15 bases between them. CDR3 protein: CASSHHQGLGGYTF. The CDR3 nucleotides read TGTGCCAGCAGCCATCATCAGGGGCTGGGTGGCTACACCTTC.

The chain couples TRBV6-5 to TRBJ1-1; TRBD1 agrees at 7 bases. CDR3 length: 15 amino acids. The germline V gene encodes CDR1 MNHEY and CDR2 SVGAGI. V lost 7 bases to trimming and J lost 3 bases; unmatched junction nucleotides: 11. Here the CDR3 DNA reads TGTGCCAGCACCCCCCGGACAGGTTCGTACACTGAAGCTTTCTTT. It specifies CASTPRTGSYTEAFF.

The genes are TRBV3-1 (or the pseudogene TRBV3-2) and TRBJ1-5; D not certain. This CDR3 contains 14 residues. Trimming took off 3 bases at V and 6 bases at J, with 12 bases between the two ends. Germline CDR1 reads LGHDT; CDR2 reads YNNKEL (reference sequence). The DNA for the CDR3 is TGTGCCAGCAGCCAGGCAGGAGGGTTTCAGCCCCAGCATTTT. Translating it yields CASSQAGGFQPQHF.

This clone has just a few counts. The chain uses TRBV20-1 and TRBJ2-7; D call uncertain. Germline V lookup: CDR1 DFQATT, CDR2 SNEGSKA (reference sequence). The CDR3 runs to 11 residues. Deletions cut 8 bases from V and 2 bases from J, with 10 bases between. The CDR3 loop reads CSLLSAYEQYF. The CDR3 bases are TGCAGTCTCTTATCGGCCTACGAGCAGTACTTC.

Here the CDR3 DNA reads TGTGCCAGCAGTATGGGACAGGGGGATAATTCACCCCTCCACTTT. Translation gives CASSMGQGDNSPLHF. V is TRBV27 and J is TRBJ1-6; 11 nucleotides match TRBD1. CDR1 and CDR2 from the germline V gene are MNHEY and SMNVEV (reference sequence). J lost 5 bases, V lost 5 bases, and 2 bases had no gene match. This CDR3 region has 15 residues.

The J gene is TRBJ1-6, the V gene TRBV6-5, with D possibly matching TRBD1 (5 bases). The V gene lost 10 bases and the J gene lost 7 bases, with 17 bases spanning the gap. The germline gives CDR1 MNHEY, CDR2 SVGAGI. The CDR3 spans 14 residues. The CDR3 loop is CATSAGLGNSPLHF. The CDR3 nucleotides read TGTGCCACCTCGGCAGGGCTGGGCAATTCACCCCTCCACTTT.

The gene calls are TRBV9 and TRBJ2-1, with 8 bases matching TRBD2. V shed 4 bases, J shed 1 base, and the junction held 4 bases outside the gene matches. Germline CDR1 and CDR2: SGDLS and YYNGEE. This CDR3 is 15 amino acids long. CDR3 in amino acids: CASSTREGSYNEQFF. CDR3 sequence (DNA): TGTGCCAGCAGCACACGGGAGGGGTCCTACAATGAGCAGTTCTTC.

The chain employs TRBV10-1 and TRBJ2-4; possibly TRBD1 or TRBD2 for D (6 bases each). This CDR3 has 15 amino acids. The V end lost 3 bases, the J end lost 4 bases, and 13 bases lay between the germline ends. Germline V CDR1 and CDR2: WNHNN, SYGVQD (reference sequence). The CDR3 is CASSDGGTPKNIQYF. The DNA of the CDR3 is TGCGCCAGCAGTGACGGCGGGACACCAAAAAACATTCAGTACTTC.

This clone was counted once. V usage is TRBV18 and J usage is TRBJ1-2; TRBD1 is a possible D gene (5 bases). Germline V CDR1 and CDR2: KGHSH, LQKENI. The ends were cut back, 4 bases at V and 1 base at J, with 7 bases in the middle. This CDR3 comprises 13 residues. CDR3 region: CASSLDSNYGYTF. CDR3 nucleotide sequence: TGTGCCAGCTCACTAGACAGTAACTATGGCTACACCTTC.

V usage is TRBV13 and J usage is TRBJ1-2; a weak D match, TRBD1 (6 bases). The CDR3 consists of 16 residues. V was clipped by 5 bases and J by 7 bases, with 23 bases between them. Germline lookup yields CDR1 PRHDT and CDR2 FYEKMQ (reference sequence). Here the CDR3 DNA reads TGTGCCAGCAGCCGAAAAGGAACAGGGTTTCTCCGTGGCTACACCTTC. Translating gives CASSRKGTGFLRGYTF.

The chain couples TRBV28 to TRBJ1-5; D unresolved. Germline CDR1 reads MDHEN; CDR2 reads SYDVKM. The length of the CDR3 is 12 residues. The V gene lost 5 bases and the J gene lost 6 bases, with 8 bases spanning the gap. CDR3 residues: CASSVPIQPQHF. The CDR3 DNA reads as TGTGCCAGCAGTGTTCCCATTCAGCCCCAGCATTTT.

This chain links TRBV11-3 with TRBJ2-7; tentatively, D is TRBD1 (5 bases). The CDR3 totals 14 residues. V dropped 1 base and J dropped 0 bases, with 7 bases sitting between them. Germline V gene sequence: CDR1 SGHNT, CDR2 YENEEA. The CDR3 DNA sequence: TGTGCCAGCAGCTTAGGACAGAGCTCCTACGAGCAGTACTTC. Translating it yields CASSLGQSSYEQYF. Based on the CDR3 plus reference TRBV11-3 and TRBJ2-7, the full variable domain is EAGVVQSPRYKIIEKKQPVAFWCNPISGHNTLYWYLQNLGQGPELLIRYENEEAVDDSQLPKDRFSAERLKGVDSTLKIQPAELGDSAVYLCASSLGQSSYEQYFGPGTRLTVT.

The chain couples TRBV24-1 to TRBJ2-1, with D possibly TRBD1 on 5 matching bases. The CDR3 extends over 13 amino acids. The V and J ends lost 4 bases and 9 bases respectively, with 12 bases between them. Per the germline V gene, CDR1 is KGHDR and CDR2 is SFDVKD. Here the CDR3 reads CATSEMERGEQFF. In DNA form, the CDR3 reads TGTGCCACCAGTGAAATGGAAAGGGGTGAGCAGTTCTTC.

This chain links TRBV5-6 with TRBJ1-1; D is perhaps TRBD1 (6 bases). This CDR3 spans 13 amino acids. V lost 4 bases and J 8 bases, leaving 15 bases between the germline ends. Germline CDR1 reads SGHDT; CDR2 reads YYEEEE. The chain's CDR3 is CASSLTGRIEAFF. CDR3 sequence (DNA): TGTGCCAGCAGCCTCACAGGGAGAATAGAAGCTTTCTTT.

This clone was seen only once. The chain couples TRBV7-6 to TRBJ2-6, with D perhaps TRBD2 (6 bases). The CDR3 covers 18 residues. The germline gives CDR1 SGHVS, CDR2 FNYEAQ. The V gene lost 2 bases and the J gene lost 0 bases, with 14 bases spanning the gap. The CDR3 reads CASSLSGRGFSGANVLTF. DNA of the CDR3: TGTGCCAGCAGCTTATCGGGACGGGGGTTCTCTGGGGCCAACGTCCTGACTTTC.

This clone was picked up a small number of times. The chain employs TRBV6-1 and TRBJ2-7; D is undetermined. V gave up 0 bases and J gave up 3 bases, with 6 bases separating them. The CDR3 is 13 residues long. CDR1 and CDR2 (germline): MNHNS, SASEGT. CDR3 nucleotides: TGTGCCAGCAGTGAAGCACATCTCTACGAGCAGTACTTC. Residues: CASSEAHLYEQYF.

The chain couples TRBV28 to TRBJ1-5, with a weak D call TRBD1 (5 bases). V was pared by 10 bases and J by 7 bases, with 17 bases between. This CDR3 has 13 residues. Germline CDR1 is MDHEN and CDR2 is SYDVKM. The CDR3 protein is CATYSGVGQPQHF. The CDR3 region has the DNA TGTGCCACCTACTCGGGGGTAGGGCAGCCCCAGCATTTT.

V usage is TRBV5-4 and J usage is TRBJ1-1, with unresolved D. Trimming took off 2 bases at V and 6 bases at J, with 14 bases between the two ends. Germline CDR1 SGHNT, CDR2 YYREEE (reference sequence). The CDR3 has 14 amino acids. Here the CDR3 reads CASSLRTMDSEAFF. The CDR3 DNA reads TGTGCCAGCAGCTTAAGGACTATGGATTCTGAAGCTTTCTTT. Looking up the rest from reference TRBV5-4 and TRBJ1-1 gives the full variable domain: ETGVTQSPTHLIKTRGQQVTLRCSSQSGHNTVSWYQQALGQGPQFIFQYYREEENGRGNFPPRFSGLQFPNYSSELNVNALELDDSALYLCASSLRTMDSEAFFGQGTRLTVV.

This chain links TRBV10-3 with TRBJ2-7; 8 nucleotides align to TRBD2. The germline gives CDR1 ENHRY, CDR2 SYGVKD. The CDR3 spans 16 residues. The J segment lost 3 bases and the V segment lost 2 bases, leaving 9 bases of the junction unmatched. The CDR3 DNA follows: TGTGCCATCAGTGAGCCCCTGGAGCGGGAGAGCTACGAGCAGTACTTC. Protein sequence: CAISEPLERESYEQYF.

This clone was observed a single time. The V and J genes are TRBV9 and TRBJ2-1; TRBD2 matches 7 bases. There are 13 residues in the CDR3. The ends lost 3 bases at V and 10 bases at J; junction bases unmatched: 7. Germline V gives CDR1 SGDLS, CDR2 YYNGEE. The CDR3 region is CASSAGLGIEQFF. The CDR3 nucleotides read TGTGCCAGCAGCGCCGGACTAGGAATCGAGCAGTTCTTC.

CDR3 nucleotide sequence: TGTGCCAGCAGCCCGGACAGTTCCTATGGCTACACCTTC. Its protein product is CASSPDSSYGYTF. The genes are TRBV27 and TRBJ1-2; TRBD1 is a possible D gene (6 bases). The germline V gene has CDR1 MNHEY and CDR2 SMNVEV (reference sequence). The CDR3 contains 13 residues. V was trimmed by 6 bases and J by 4 bases, leaving 12 bases between them.

This chain connects TRBV27 to TRBJ2-7; 11 bases align to TRBD1. The CDR3 has 18 amino acids. Trimming removed 6 bases from V and 2 bases from J; junction bases left unmatched: 15. The germline CDR1 and CDR2 sequences are MNHEY and SMNVEV (reference sequence). CDR3 loop: CASRPGTGGTSGPYEQYF. CDR3 coding DNA: TGTGCCAGCAGACCTGGGACAGGGGGAACTAGCGGGCCCTACGAGCAGTACTTC.